These T cell receptor beta chains were read from a single sample in a study of graft-versus-host responses after intestinal transplantation. Sequencing used immunoSEQ multiplex PCR; TCRdb keeps in-frame clones, though not all of them. The sample lists 90,000 to 130,000 clones, approximately 90% occurring once. For these TCRs, the target antigens are not known. Sequencing was performed on unstimulated CD4+ T cells sorted from spleen or lymph node cells, taken before transplant. These receptors were obtained from a human donor who was the organ donor for an intestinal transplant. Both conserved end residues are part of each CDR3. A D gene is named only where the DNA matches it firmly. The size entry is marked missing in some rows and otherwise reads once, few, many or a size class.

DNA: TGCAGTGTACGGACAGGGTACGAGCAGTACTTC
CDR3: CSVRTGYEQYF
size: -
V: TRBV20-1
length: 11
J: TRBJ2-7
D: TRBD1

DNA: TGTGCCAGCGCAAACAGGGGGACAGATACGCAGTATTTT
CDR3: CASANRGTDTQYF
size: once
V: TRBV7-6
length: 13
J: TRBJ2-3
D: TRBD1

DNA: TGTGCCAGCAGCCCGAAGGGTCCGTGGGGCACCGGGGAGCTGTTTTTT
CDR3: CASSPKGPWGTGELFF
size: -
V: TRBV5-4
length: 16
J: TRBJ2-2
D: -

DNA: TGTGCCATCAGTGAAGGGCTAGCGGAGACAGATACGCAGTATTTT
CDR3: CAISEGLAETDTQYF
size: -
V: TRBV10-3
length: 15
J: TRBJ2-3
D: TRBD2

DNA: TGTGCCAGCAGTCCGGACAGGGGAACAAACACCATATATTTT
CDR3: CASSPDRGTNTIYF
size: -
V: TRBV6-1
length: 14
J: TRBJ1-3
D: TRBD1

DNA: TGTGCCAGCAGCTTATCGACAGGGGTCCCGAACACTGAAGCTTTCTTT
CDR3: CASSLSTGVPNTEAFF
size: -
V: TRBV7-9
length: 16
J: TRBJ1-1
D: TRBD1

DNA: TGTGCCAGCAGTTTGGGCCGACCACACAATGAGCAGTTCTTC
CDR3: CASSLGRPHNEQFF
size: -
V: TRBV27
length: 14
J: TRBJ2-1
D: -

DNA: TGTGCCAGCAGTGATCCCACGGACAGGGACTACGAGCAGTACTTC
CDR3: CASSDPTDRDYEQYF
size: once
V: TRBV25-1
length: 15
J: TRBJ2-7
D: TRBD1

DNA: TGCAGCGTTGAACGACTAGCGGGAACCCCCTACAATGAGCAGTTCTTC
CDR3: CSVERLAGTPYNEQFF
size: -
V: TRBV29-1
length: 16
J: TRBJ2-1
D: TRBD2

DNA: TGTGCCAGTAGTAGAGGAGGGCAGCGGGGTCGAAAGACCCAGTACTTC
CDR3: CASSRGGQRGRKTQYF
size: -
V: TRBV19
length: 16
J: TRBJ2-5
D: TRBD2

DNA: TGTGCCAGCAGGGTGGGGGACACTGAAGCTTTCTTT
CDR3: CASRVGDTEAFF
size: -
V: TRBV28
length: 12
J: TRBJ1-1
D: -

DNA: TGTGCCATCAGACCGACAGGGGCCGATGGCTACACCTTC
CDR3: CAIRPTGADGYTF
size: -
V: TRBV10-3
length: 13
J: TRBJ1-2
D: TRBD1

DNA: TGTGCCGGCAGCCGGAATTACGAGGGGGAGACCCAGTACTTC
CDR3: CAGSRNYEGETQYF
size: -
V: TRBV7-9
length: 14
J: TRBJ2-5
D: -

DNA: TGTGCCAGCAGCGTAGAAAACGGACTAGCTCAGTTCTTC
CDR3: CASSVENGLAQFF
size: -
V: TRBV9
length: 13
J: TRBJ2-1
D: TRBD2

DNA: TGTGCCAGCAGTCCCCTAGTCCTTACCTACGAGCAGTACTTC
CDR3: CASSPLVLTYEQYF
size: -
V: TRBV6-1
length: 14
J: TRBJ2-7
D: -

DNA: TGTGCCAGCAGCGAGGGACAGAATAGCAATCAGCCCCAGCATTTT
CDR3: CASSEGQNSNQPQHF
size: -
V: TRBV6-1
length: 15
J: TRBJ1-5
D: TRBD1

DNA: TGTGCCAGCTCACCACCGTCTCTAGAGACCCAGTACTTC
CDR3: CASSPPSLETQYF
size: -
V: TRBV18
length: 13
J: TRBJ2-5
D: -

DNA: TGTGCCAGCAGCTTAGGCACAGGGATGAACACTGAAGCTTTCTTT
CDR3: CASSLGTGMNTEAFF
size: -
V: TRBV7-2
length: 15
J: TRBJ1-1
D: -

DNA: TGTGCCAGCAGCTTAGATCCCCCAATTGAGCAGTTCTTC
CDR3: CASSLDPPIEQFF
size: -
V: TRBV11-2
length: 13
J: TRBJ2-1
D: -

DNA: TGTGCCAGCAGTTTTTTCAGCGGTTACAATGAGCAGTTCTTC
CDR3: CASSFFSGYNEQFF
size: few
V: TRBV28
length: 14
J: TRBJ2-1
D: -

DNA: TGTGCCAGCAGTGAAACTATGGCTACAACGTTC
CDR3: CASSETMATTF
size: -
V: TRBV6-1
length: 11
J: TRBJ1-2
D: -

DNA: TGTGCCAGCATCGGTAGCACAGATACGCAGTATTTT
CDR3: CASIGSTDTQYF
size: -
V: TRBV9
length: 12
J: TRBJ2-3
D: -

DNA: TGTGCCAGCAGCAGAGGGAGCGGGTACAATGAGCAGTTCTTC
CDR3: CASSRGSGYNEQFF
size: -
V: TRBV7-3
length: 14
J: TRBJ2-1
D: -

DNA: TGTGCCAGCACTGACCCCAGGGGAGCGGGTCAGCCCCAGCATTTT
CDR3: CASTDPRGAGQPQHF
size: -
V: TRBV28
length: 15
J: TRBJ1-5
D: -

DNA: TGTGCCAGCAGTTTAATCGGCGGGGCCAACGTCCTGACTTTC
CDR3: CASSLIGGANVLTF
size: -
V: TRBV27
length: 14
J: TRBJ2-6
D: -

DNA: TGTGCCAGCAGTTGGACTAGCGGGAGTTACGAGCAGTACTTC
CDR3: CASSWTSGSYEQYF
size: once
V: TRBV6-1
length: 14
J: TRBJ2-7
D: TRBD2

DNA: TGTGCCAGCAGAGACAGAAACACCGGGGAGCTGTTTTTT
CDR3: CASRDRNTGELFF
size: once
V: TRBV6-5
length: 13
J: TRBJ2-2
D: -

DNA: TGTGCCACCAGCAGCCCTTTAAACTATACCGGCAGGGCAAACGAAAAACTGTTTTTT
CDR3: CATSSPLNYTGRANEKLFF
size: -
V: TRBV15
length: 19
J: TRBJ1-4
D: -

DNA: TGTGCCAGCTCGGACCAAAGGGCCAGTGCTCAGCCCCAGCATTTT
CDR3: CASSDQRASAQPQHF
size: -
V: TRBV18
length: 15
J: TRBJ1-5
D: -

DNA: TGTGCCAGTAGTAAGGAGGGACTAGGACAAGAGACCCAGTACTTC
CDR3: CASSKEGLGQETQYF
size: -
V: TRBV19
length: 15
J: TRBJ2-5
D: TRBD2

DNA: TGTGCCAGCAGTCCGACTAAGAGGGGCCCAGGGACTGAAGCTTTCTTT
CDR3: CASSPTKRGPGTEAFF
size: -
V: TRBV27
length: 16
J: TRBJ1-1
D: -

DNA: TGTGCCAGCAGCTTAAGACAGGGGAACACCGGGGAGCTGTTTTTT
CDR3: CASSLRQGNTGELFF
size: -
V: TRBV7-2
length: 15
J: TRBJ2-2
D: TRBD1

DNA: TGCGCCAGCAGTGAGTCGGCGTGGGAGACCCAGTACTTC
CDR3: CASSESAWETQYF
size: -
V: TRBV10-1
length: 13
J: TRBJ2-5
D: -

DNA: TGTGCCAGCAGCCCTGTGCCGGGACAAGTTAATGAAAAACTGTTTTTT
CDR3: CASSPVPGQVNEKLFF
size: -
V: TRBV7-2
length: 16
J: TRBJ1-4
D: -

DNA: TGTGCCAGCAGCTTGTTCCCAGACGTCCCCGCCGATACGCAGTATTTT
CDR3: CASSLFPDVPADTQYF
size: -
V: TRBV5-6
length: 16
J: TRBJ2-3
D: -

DNA: TGTGCCAGCAGGATTCCGGGACTACCCACGGATACGCAGTATTTT
CDR3: CASRIPGLPTDTQYF
size: -
V: TRBV5-4
length: 15
J: TRBJ2-3
D: TRBD2

DNA: TGCGCCAGCAGCTTTCAGACCCCGAGCACAGATACGCAGTATTTT
CDR3: CASSFQTPSTDTQYF
size: -
V: TRBV5-1
length: 15
J: TRBJ2-3
D: -

DNA: TGCGCCAGCAGTGAGTCGATCACGCCAGGTGATCAAGAGCAGTACTTC
CDR3: CASSESITPGDQEQYF
size: -
V: TRBV10-1
length: 16
J: TRBJ2-7
D: -

DNA: TGTGCCAGCAGCCCTACGGGACGCCTAGGCAATGAGCAGTTCTTC
CDR3: CASSPTGRLGNEQFF
size: -
V: TRBV4-2
length: 15
J: TRBJ2-1
D: -

DNA: TGTGCCAGCTCAGGAACCGGGACAGTTAATGAAAAACTGTTTTTT
CDR3: CASSGTGTVNEKLFF
size: -
V: TRBV18
length: 15
J: TRBJ1-4
D: TRBD1

DNA: TGCGCCAGCAGCTACGGACCGACATACGAGCAGTACTTC
CDR3: CASSYGPTYEQYF
size: -
V: TRBV5-1
length: 13
J: TRBJ2-7
D: -

DNA: TGTGCCAGCAGTGGTTTGGACAGGGGCGCCTATGGCTACACCTTC
CDR3: CASSGLDRGAYGYTF
size: -
V: TRBV25-1
length: 15
J: TRBJ1-2
D: TRBD1

DNA: TGTGCCAGCAGTTCCAGGGACCGCGAGCAGTACTTC
CDR3: CASSSRDREQYF
size: -
V: TRBV28
length: 12
J: TRBJ2-7
D: -

DNA: TGTGCCAGCAGCCCGACAGGGTATCAGGTGCATGGGGCCAACGTCCTGACTTTC
CDR3: CASSPTGYQVHGANVLTF
size: -
V: TRBV7-8
length: 18
J: TRBJ2-6
D: TRBD1

DNA: TGTGCCAGCAGCTTCTACAGGGGACCAGCCTACGAGCAGTACTTC
CDR3: CASSFYRGPAYEQYF
size: -
V: TRBV7-2
length: 15
J: TRBJ2-7
D: TRBD1

DNA: TGTGCCAGCAGTTACAACGGGCTAGCTCACAATGAGCAGTTCTTC
CDR3: CASSYNGLAHNEQFF
size: -
V: TRBV6-5
length: 15
J: TRBJ2-1
D: -

DNA: TGTGCCAGCAGCCCCCGTAGCGGAAGCTCCTACGAGCAGTACTTC
CDR3: CASSPRSGSSYEQYF
size: -
V: TRBV11-2
length: 15
J: TRBJ2-7
D: -

DNA: TGTGCCAGCAGTGAAATGGGGCTAACCAAAAACATTCAGTACTTC
CDR3: CASSEMGLTKNIQYF
size: -
V: TRBV2
length: 15
J: TRBJ2-4
D: -

DNA: TGTGCCAGTAGGGGAATGGACAGGCCCAATCAGCCCCAGCATTTT
CDR3: CASRGMDRPNQPQHF
size: -
V: TRBV19
length: 15
J: TRBJ1-5
D: TRBD1

DNA: TGTGCCAGCAGCGTAGCGGGACTACCAGATACGCAGTATTTT
CDR3: CASSVAGLPDTQYF
size: -
V: TRBV9
length: 14
J: TRBJ2-3
D: TRBD2

DNA: TGTGCCTGGAGTGTAACACCCTACAATGAGCAGTTCTTC
CDR3: CAWSVTPYNEQFF
size: -
V: TRBV30
length: 13
J: TRBJ2-1
D: -

DNA: TGCGCCAGCAGGTTTAGACACCAGAACACCGGGGAGCTGTTTTTT
CDR3: CASRFRHQNTGELFF
size: -
V: TRBV5-1
length: 15
J: TRBJ2-2
D: -

DNA: TGTGCCAGCAGCCAAGCGGGAGGGTCCTACAATGAGCAGTTCTTC
CDR3: CASSQAGGSYNEQFF
size: once
V: TRBV6-5
length: 15
J: TRBJ2-1
D: TRBD2

DNA: TGCGCCAGCAGCTTGGAGGGCGGGGGCAATCAGCCCCAGCATTTT
CDR3: CASSLEGGGNQPQHF
size: -
V: TRBV5-1
length: 15
J: TRBJ1-5
D: -

DNA: TGTGCCAGCAGAGCGGACACCGGGGAGCTGTTTTTT
CDR3: CASRADTGELFF
size: few
V: TRBV2
length: 12
J: TRBJ2-2
D: -